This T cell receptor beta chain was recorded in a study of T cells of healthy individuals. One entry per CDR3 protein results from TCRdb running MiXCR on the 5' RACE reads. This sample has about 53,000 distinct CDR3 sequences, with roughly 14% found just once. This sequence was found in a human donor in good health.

CDR3 sequence reads: CAWSVGGDTQYF. CDR3 DNA: TGTGCCTGGAGTGTAGGGGGGGATACGCAGTATTTT. The rearrangement uses TRBV30 and TRBJ2-3, with D perhaps matching TRBD1 or TRBD2 (6 bases each). V was cut by 0 bases and J by 6 bases, with 7 bases left in between. Germline V gene data show CDR1 as GTSNPN and CDR2 as SVGIG (reference sequence). The CDR3 runs 12 residues.